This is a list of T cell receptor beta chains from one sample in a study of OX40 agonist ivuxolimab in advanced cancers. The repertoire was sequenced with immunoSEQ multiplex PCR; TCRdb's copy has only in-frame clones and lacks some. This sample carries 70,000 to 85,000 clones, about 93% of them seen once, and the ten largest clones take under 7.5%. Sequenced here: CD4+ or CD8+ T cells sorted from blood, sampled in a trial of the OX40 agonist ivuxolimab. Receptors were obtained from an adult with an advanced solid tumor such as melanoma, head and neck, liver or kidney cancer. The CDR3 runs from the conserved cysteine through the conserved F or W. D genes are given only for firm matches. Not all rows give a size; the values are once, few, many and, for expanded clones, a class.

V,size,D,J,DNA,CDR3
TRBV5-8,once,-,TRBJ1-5,TGTGCCAGCAGCTTGGAATCAGGTCAGCCCCAGCATTTT,CASSLESGQPQHF
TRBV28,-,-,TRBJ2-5,TGTGCCAGCAGTTTATACCCAGGGAGTAGCCAAGAGACCCAGTACTTC,CASSLYPGSSQETQYF
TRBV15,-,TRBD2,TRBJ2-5,TGTGCCACCGGAGGGGTAGCGGGGGGCCTCCGGCAAGAGACCCAGTACTTC,CATGGVAGGLRQETQYF
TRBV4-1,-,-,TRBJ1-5,TGCGCCAGCAGCCAGGGGATGGGGCAGCCCCAGCATTTT,CASSQGMGQPQHF
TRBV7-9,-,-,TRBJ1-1,TGTGCCAGCAGCTTAGCACACGGTCCGGGGACTGAAGCTTTCTTT,CASSLAHGPGTEAFF
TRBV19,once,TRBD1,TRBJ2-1,TGTGCCAGTAGTCTTACAGGGGGAAGCAATGAGCAGTTCTTC,CASSLTGGSNEQFF
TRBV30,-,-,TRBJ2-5,TGTGCCTGGAATAACAACCAAGAGACCCAGTACTTC,CAWNNNQETQYF
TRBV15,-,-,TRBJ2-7,TGTGCCACCAGCAGACTGACAGCCTCCTCCTACGAGCAGTACTTC,CATSRLTASSYEQYF
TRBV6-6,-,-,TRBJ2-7,TGTGCCAGCAGTTATGAGGGCACCTACGAGCAGTACTTC,CASSYEGTYEQYF
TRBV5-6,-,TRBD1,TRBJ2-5,TGTGCCAGCCAAGGGGACAGGGTAAGGGAAGAGACCCAGTACTTC,CASQGDRVREETQYF
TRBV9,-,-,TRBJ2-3,TGTGCCAGCAGCGCGTGGGGGACTGGGGATACGCAGTATTTT,CASSAWGTGDTQYF
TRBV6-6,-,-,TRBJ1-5,TGTGCCAGCAGTTACCGTAGTGGCAATCAGCCCCAGCATTTT,CASSYRSGNQPQHF
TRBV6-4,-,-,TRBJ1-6,TGTGCCAGCAGTGACCGGGACAATTCACCCCTCCACTTT,CASSDRDNSPLHF
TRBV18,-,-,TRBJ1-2,TGTGCCAGCTCACCCCGGGGAGGCTACACCTTC,CASSPRGGYTF
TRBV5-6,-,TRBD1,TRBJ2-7,TGTGCCAGCAGCATCGGGACAGGGACCGACGAGCAGTACTTC,CASSIGTGTDEQYF
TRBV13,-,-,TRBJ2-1,TGTGCCAGCAGCTTAGACGGAGGAGAGCAGTTCTTC,CASSLDGGEQFF
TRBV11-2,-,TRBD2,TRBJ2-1,TGTGCCAGCAGCTTTCATACCGGGACTAGCGGTTACAATGAGCAGTTCTTC,CASSFHTGTSGYNEQFF
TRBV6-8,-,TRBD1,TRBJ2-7,TGTGCCAGCAGTCTCAGGGGGAAGGGGCTAGACTGCGAGCAGTACTTC,CASSLRGKGLDCEQYF
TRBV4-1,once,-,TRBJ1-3,TGCGCCAGCAGCCAAGACTGGGCAGGATCTGCTGGAAACACCATATATTTT,CASSQDWAGSAGNTIYF
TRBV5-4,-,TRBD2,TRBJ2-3,TGTGCCAGCAGCTTGGCGGGGGGGGCCACAGATACGCAGTATTTT,CASSLAGGATDTQYF
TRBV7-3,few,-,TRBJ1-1,TGTGCCAGCAGCTTAAACGTGAACACTGAAGCTTTCTTT,CASSLNVNTEAFF
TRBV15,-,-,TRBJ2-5,TGTGCCACCAGCAGAGACCAAGAGACCCAGTACTTC,CATSRDQETQYF
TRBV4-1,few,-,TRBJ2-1,TGCGCCAGCAGCCAAAGTCTACCTCTAGGCTCCTACAATGAGCAGTTCTTC,CASSQSLPLGSYNEQFF
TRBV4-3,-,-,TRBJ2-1,TGCGCCAGCAGCCAAGGACGGTTCTACAATGAGCAGTTCTTC,CASSQGRFYNEQFF
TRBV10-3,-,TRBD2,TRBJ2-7,TGTGCCATCAGTGAGTCGACTCAAGTGCGGGAGGGCCATATTTCCTACGAGCAGTACTTC,CAISESTQVREGHISYEQYF
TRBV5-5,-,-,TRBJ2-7,TGTGCCAGCAGCTGGTCTTTGGACGAGCAGTACTTC,CASSWSLDEQYF
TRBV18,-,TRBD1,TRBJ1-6,TGTGCCAGCTCACCAGCAAGGACAGGGGATAATTCACCCCTCCACTTT,CASSPARTGDNSPLHF
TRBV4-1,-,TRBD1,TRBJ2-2,TGCGCCAGCAGCCAAGAAGTACAGGGGACCGGGGAGCTGTTTTTT,CASSQEVQGTGELFF
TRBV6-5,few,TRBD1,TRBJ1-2,TGTGCCAGCAGTTACTCCGACAGGGGCCTCTATGGCTACACCTTC,CASSYSDRGLYGYTF
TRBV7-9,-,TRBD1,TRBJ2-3,TGTGCCAGCAGCTTAAGGACAGGGCGCACAGATACGCAGTATTTT,CASSLRTGRTDTQYF
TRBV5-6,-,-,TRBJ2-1,TGTGCCAGCAGCTTGGAACAGTCTTACAATGAGCAGTTCTTC,CASSLEQSYNEQFF
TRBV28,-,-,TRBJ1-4,TGTGCCAGCAGCCCGACTGACCAGCCATTCGGGAAACTGTTTTTT,CASSPTDQPFGKLFF
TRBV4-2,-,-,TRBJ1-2,TGTGCCAGCAGCTTGTCCGGGACCGAGTATGGCTACACCTTC,CASSLSGTEYGYTF
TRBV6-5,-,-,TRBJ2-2,TGTGCCAGCAGGATAGGGGTGAACACCGGGGAGCTGTTTTTT,CASRIGVNTGELFF
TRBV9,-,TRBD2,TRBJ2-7,TGTGCCAGCAGCTTCAGGGAGGGGAGCTACGAGCAGTACTTC,CASSFREGSYEQYF